These 22 T cell receptor beta chains share one sample of origin, sequenced in a study of CD8 T cells in ankylosing spondylitis. From the 5' RACE reads, TCRdb called clonotypes with MiXCR, one entry per CDR3 protein. This sample has 250,000 to 300,000 distinct CDR3 sequences, with around 20% found just once. Sequenced input: blood, either unsorted or a sorted T cell fraction (not recorded which). All receptors derive from a male donor with ankylosing spondylitis or in good health (not recorded which).

Comments on this clonotype: Since a much larger clone is just one base distant, this may be a read error. This sequence joins TRBV27 and TRBJ2-7; D unclear. CDR1 and CDR2 from the germline V gene are MNHEY and SMNVEV (reference sequence). The CDR3 is made up of 12 amino acids. Trimming shortened V by 11 bases and J by 1 base, and 12 bases separated the two germline ends. CDR3 loop: CASLRWSYEQYV. The CDR3, as DNA: TGTGCCTCACTCCGCTGGTCCTACGAGCAGTACGTC.

This chain uses TRBV5-5 with TRBJ2-1; 8 bases align to TRBD2. The ends lost 1 base at V and 4 bases at J; junction bases unmatched: 7. This CDR3 spans 16 amino acids. Germline-derived CDR1 and CDR2 are SGHKS and YYEKEE (reference sequence). CDR3 sequence: CASSLKRVAGYNEQFF. The CDR3 DNA sequence: TGTGCCAGCAGCTTGAAAAGGGTAGCGGGGTACAATGAGCAGTTCTTC.

This clonotype showed up just a few times. The chain links TRBV5-1 to TRBJ2-3, with 9 nucleotides matching TRBD2. V gave up 4 bases and J gave up 2 bases; unmatched junction bases: 8. The germline CDR1 and CDR2 sequences are SGHRS and YFSETQ. The CDR3 spans 16 residues. This CDR3 is CASSGGLARYTDTQYF. For the CDR3, the DNA is TGCGCCAGCAGCGGGGGACTAGCAAGGTACACAGATACGCAGTATTTT.

The chain combines TRBV7-2 with TRBJ1-1; D remains ambiguous. The CDR3 contains 15 residues. The germline CDR1 and CDR2 sequences are SGHTA and FQGNSA. V dropped 1 base and J dropped 6 bases, with 15 bases sitting between them. The CDR3, as DNA: TGTGCCAGCAGCTTAGGGCGACCTGGGTACTCTGAAGCTTTCTTT. Protein sequence: CASSLGRPGYSEAFF.

J is TRBJ1-1 and V is TRBV20-1; perhaps TRBD1 as D (5 bases). Germline V CDR1 and CDR2: DFQATT, SNEGSKA (reference sequence). The CDR3 totals 13 residues. V lost 3 bases to trimming and J lost 1 base, with 9 bases between them. CDR3 in amino acids: CSARGLPNTEAFF. The DNA for the CDR3 is TGCAGTGCTAGGGGACTGCCGAACACTGAAGCTTTCTTT.

Comments on this clonotype: Mismatch with germline at one junction end may stem from a read error. The V call is TRBV5-1, the J call TRBJ1-4; 7 bases line up with TRBD1. From germline, CDR1 is SGHRS and CDR2 YFSETQ. The CDR3 is 15 amino acids. For the CDR3, the DNA is TGTGCCAGCAGCTTGTCAGGGACAGACAATGAAAAACTGTTTTTT. It translates to CASSLSGTDNEKLFF. The full variable domain, in which reference TRBV5-1 and TRBJ1-4 provide the parts outside the CDR3, is KAGVTQTPRYLIKTRGQQVTLSCSPISGHRSVSWYQQTPGQGLQFLFEYFSETQRNKGNFPGRFSGRQFSNSRSEMNVSTLELGDSALYLCASSLSGTDNEKLFFGSGTQLSVL.

Concerning this clonotype itself: A read error is likely here: a far larger clone is one base away. This chain joins TRBV5-5 and TRBJ2-3; no definite D call. The V gene's germline CDR1 is SGHKS and CDR2 YYEKEE (reference sequence). Trimming pared 0 bases from V and 8 bases from J, leaving 4 bases between. The CDR3 covers 11 residues. The CDR3 loop is CASSLGATQYF. The CDR3 DNA reads as TGTGCCAGCAGCTTGGGAGCTACGCAGTATTTT.

V usage is TRBV6-1 and J usage is TRBJ2-7; 7 bases fit TRBD1. The CDR3 length is 14 residues. From germline, CDR1 is MNHNS and CDR2 SASEGT. Trimming at V came to 6 bases and at J to 3 bases, leaving 8 bases not matched to a gene. This CDR3 reads CASSRGQVDYEQYV. As DNA, the CDR3 is TGTGCCAGCAGCCGAGGACAGGTAGACTACGAGCAGTACGTC.

J is TRBJ1-5 and V is TRBV12-3 or TRBV12-4, with D maybe TRBD1 (6 bases). With 3 bases removed from V and 6 bases from J, the gap between germline ends came to 9 bases. CDR3 length equals 13 residues. The CDR3 DNA sequence: TGTGCCAGCAGTTTCCGCAGGGGTCAGCCCCAGCATTTT. Encoded protein: CASSFRRGQPQHF.

The chain joins TRBV5-1 to TRBJ1-4, with TRBD1 as a possible D gene (5 bases). The germline gives CDR1 SGHRS, CDR2 YFSETQ. The CDR3 extends over 14 amino acids. V was cut by 4 bases and J by 4 bases, with 11 bases left in between. CDR3 loop: CASSKDTSNEKLFF. For the CDR3, the DNA is TGCGCCAGCAGCAAGGACACGAGTAATGAAAAACTGTTTTTT. Supplemented by reference TRBV5-1 and TRBJ1-4, the full variable domain reads KAGVTQTPRYLIKTRGQQVTLSCSPISGHRSVSWYQQTPGQGLQFLFEYFSETQRNKGNFPGRFSGRQFSNSRSEMNVSTLELGDSALYLCASSKDTSNEKLFFGSGTQLSVL.

The V call is TRBV6-4, the J call TRBJ2-7; no clear D gene. V was pared by 3 bases and J by 3 bases, with 6 bases between. CDR3 size: 12 residues. The germline gives CDR1 MRHNA, CDR2 SNTAGT. In DNA form, the CDR3 reads TGTGCCAGCAGTGAGGTCAACTACGAGCAGTACGTC. Protein sequence: CASSEVNYEQYV.

V gene TRBV7-8 combines with J gene TRBJ1-1; no reliable D call. The CDR3 is 14 residues long. V lost 1 base and J lost 1, with 7 bases in between. CDR1 and CDR2 from the germline V gene are SGHVS and FQNEAQ. CDR3 protein: CASSLGLGNTEAFF. Here the CDR3 DNA reads TGTGCCAGCAGCTTAGGTCTGGGGAACACTGAAGCTTTCTTT. Full variable domain (rest looked up from reference TRBV7-8 and TRBJ1-1): GAGVSQSPRYKVAKRGQDVALRCDPISGHVSLFWYQQALGQGPEFLTYFQNEAQLDKSGLPSDRFFAERPEGSVSTLKIQRTQQEDSAVYLCASSLGLGNTEAFFGQGTRLTVV.

The sample holds a few counts of this clonotype. The CDR3 DNA follows: TGTGCCAGCAGTTTAGCCACCAGAGGAAAGGGTGAGCAGTTCTTC. Translating it yields CASSLATRGKGEQFF. This sequence joins TRBV12-3 or TRBV12-4 and TRBJ2-1, with unresolved D. Between the trimmed V and J ends, which lost 0 bases and 9 bases, there was a span of 15 bases. CDR3 size: 15 residues.

This chain links TRBV20-1 with TRBJ2-7, with 10 positions matching TRBD1. Trimming removed 2 bases from V and 5 bases from J; junction bases left unmatched: 3. The CDR3 is 13 amino acids. CDR1 and CDR2 (germline): DFQATT, SNEGSKA (reference sequence). CDR3 amino acids: CSARKGQGNEQYV. The CDR3 DNA is TGCAGTGCTAGAAAGGGACAGGGGAACGAGCAGTACGTC.

This clonotype has a count of ten or more. The V gene is TRBV20-1, the J gene TRBJ1-1, with D unclear. This CDR3 comprises 13 residues. Trimming left V 5 bases short and J 5 bases short, with 15 bases between. Germline values: CDR1 DFQATT, CDR2 SNEGSKA (reference sequence). For the CDR3, the DNA is TGCAGTGCTGAAAGTAGGTCGGGAACTGAAGCTTTCTTT. This gives the protein CSAESRSGTEAFF.

This clonotype was detected only a few times. The chain joins TRBV19 to TRBJ2-1; tentative D call: TRBD2 (6 bases). V lost 7 bases, J lost 4 bases, and 14 bases lay in between. This CDR3 contains 14 residues. Germline loops: CDR1 LNHDA, CDR2 SQIVND (reference sequence). The CDR3 region has the DNA TGTGCCAGTAAGGAGGGAGTCGGGTACAATGAGCAGTTCTTC. This codes for CASKEGVGYNEQFF.

In regard to this clonotype: This CDR3 is missing its conserved last phenylalanine or tryptophan, likely due to a read error. The chain recombines TRBV18 with TRBJ1-1; D is ambiguous. V lost 3 bases to trimming and J lost 3 bases, with 11 bases between them. Germline-derived CDR1 and CDR2 are KGHSH and LQKENI. The CDR3 runs 14 residues. CDR3 protein: CASSPELGDTEAFL. In DNA, the CDR3 is TGTGCCAGCTCACCTGAGCTGGGTGACACTGAAGCTTTCCTT.

This clonotype was observed a few times. The chain links TRBV6-1 to TRBJ2-3, with D hard to call. The length of the CDR3 is 16 residues. The V end was cut by 1 base, the J end by 2 bases, with 13 bases between. Germline V CDR1 and CDR2: MNHNS, SASEGT. The CDR3 DNA sequence: TGTGCCAGCAGTGAAGAGGTAGTCCACCCCACAGATACGCAGTATTTT. This translates into CASSEEVVHPTDTQYF.

The CDR3 DNA is TGTGCCAGTAGTTTTACTAGCGGGACAAGGGCCAATGAGCAGTTCTTC. Amino acids: CASSFTSGTRANEQFF. The chain uses TRBV19 and TRBJ2-1; 10 nucleotides agree with TRBD2. Germline loops: CDR1 LNHDA, CDR2 SQIVND (reference sequence). CDR3 length: 16 residues. Germline trimming cut 5 bases from V and 6 bases from J; bases unmatched to any gene: 10.

This clonotype came up a few times. This sequence joins TRBV6-2 or TRBV6-3 and TRBJ2-1, with 9 bases matching TRBD1. Germline-derived CDR1 and CDR2 are MNHEY and SVGEGT. The CDR3 covers 13 residues. Trimming cost V 4 bases and J 7 bases; bases outside gene matches: 2. CDR3 DNA sequence: TGTGCCAGCAGTTTTGGACAGGGGAATGAGCAGTTCTTC. Protein: CASSFGQGNEQFF.

This clonotype has more than one count but fewer than ten. The rearrangement links TRBV6-1 to TRBJ2-3; no definite D call. Germline CDR1 reads MNHNS; CDR2 reads SASEGT. The V end lost 0 bases, the J end lost 4 bases, and 14 bases lay between the germline ends. The CDR3 totals 16 residues. The CDR3 DNA sequence: TGTGCCAGCAGTGAAGCGCTTTCGAGATTCGCAGATACGCAGTATTTT. This gives the protein CASSEALSRFADTQYF.

At least ten counts were recorded for this clonotype. The chain links TRBV12-3 or TRBV12-4 to TRBJ2-2; 8 bases align to TRBD2. J was trimmed by 4 bases and V by 4 bases; bases with no gene match: 11. The CDR3 spans 17 residues. As DNA, the CDR3 is TGTGCCAGCAGTTCAATCGGAGGACTAGCTCTCACCGGGGAGCTGTTTTTT. Amino acid sequence: CASSSIGGLALTGELFF.